Below, 8 T cell receptor beta chains from the same sample are listed, as sequenced in a study of blood T cell repertoires in COVID-19. Generated by immunoSEQ multiplex PCR, the TCRdb table keeps only in-frame clones and is missing some. The sample consists of 250,000 to 300,000 clones, approximately 91% of them appearing once. Sequenced sample: PBMCs or T cells enriched from blood (not recorded which). These receptor sequences come from a woman in her 40s with acute COVID-19.

CDR3: CASYYQETQYF. CDR3 coding DNA: TGTGCCAGCTATTACCAAGAGACCCAGTACTTC. This rearrangement joins TRBV12-3 or TRBV12-4 to TRBJ2-5; D not certain. The CDR3 spans 11 residues. The V gene lost 8 bases and the J gene lost 0 bases, with 4 bases spanning the gap.

The genes are TRBV7-9 and TRBJ2-5; 13 nucleotides align to TRBD2. The CDR3 consists of 15 residues. V was pared by 5 bases and J by 2 bases, with 2 bases of the junction left unmatched. The germline CDR1 and CDR2 sequences are SEHNR and FQNEAQ (reference sequence). This CDR3 is CASSRTSGGQETQYF. The CDR3 nucleotides read TGTGCCAGCAGCCGGACTAGCGGGGGACAAGAGACCCAGTACTTC.

This chain connects TRBV12-3 or TRBV12-4 to TRBJ2-2, with a weak D call TRBD1 (5 bases). The CDR3 sequence is 13 residues long. V lost 3 bases, J lost 11 bases, and 13 bases lay in between. CDR3 DNA: TGTGCCAGCAGTTTGAGTTGGGGCGAAGAGCTGTTTTTT. This gives the protein CASSLSWGEELFF.

The chain links TRBV7-3 to TRBJ2-3, with 9 bases that match TRBD2. The CDR3 is 15 residues long. Unmatched junction bases numbered 3, after V lost 3 bases and J lost 2 bases. The V gene's germline CDR1 is SGHTA and CDR2 FQGTGA. DNA of the CDR3: TGTGCCAGCAGCTTCCTAGCGGGATACACAGATACGCAGTATTTT. Encoded protein: CASSFLAGYTDTQYF.

This chain uses TRBV5-1 with TRBJ2-2; 9 bases are a match to TRBD2. The CDR3 loop spans 16 amino acids. The germline V gene encodes CDR1 SGHRS and CDR2 YFSETQ. The ends lost 6 bases at V and 6 bases at J; junction bases unmatched: 12. The CDR3 sequence is CASNPRLAGIAGELFF. The CDR3 nucleotides are TGCGCCAGCAACCCCCGCCTAGCGGGGATCGCCGGGGAGCTGTTTTTT. The whole variable domain, filled in from reference TRBV5-1 and TRBJ2-2, reads KAGVTQTPRYLIKTRGQQVTLSCSPISGHRSVSWYQQTPGQGLQFLFEYFSETQRNKGNFPGRFSGRQFSNSRSEMNVSTLELGDSALYLCASNPRLAGIAGELFFGEGSRLTVL.

The chain couples TRBV28 to TRBJ1-2; D is possibly TRBD1 (6 bases). Germline assignment: CDR1 MDHEN and CDR2 SYDVKM. V was pared by 2 bases and J by 4 bases, with 14 bases between. The CDR3 is made up of 15 amino acids. CDR3 in DNA: TGTGCCAGCAGTTTAGGGCAGGGGAATTTCTATGGCTACACCTTC. It yields the protein CASSLGQGNFYGYTF.

The V gene is TRBV24-1, the J gene TRBJ1-3; 7 bases are a match to TRBD1. Germline-derived CDR1 and CDR2 are KGHDR and SFDVKD. CDR3 length: 14 residues. The J segment lost 1 base and the V segment lost 6 bases, leaving 2 bases of the junction unmatched. CDR3 sequence: CATSMTGSGNTIYF. For the CDR3, the DNA is TGTGCCACCAGTATGACAGGGTCTGGAAACACCATATATTTT.

V and J are TRBV18 and TRBJ1-1; weak D call: TRBD1 (5 bases). Germline V gene data show CDR1 as KGHSH and CDR2 as LQKENI. Trimming shortened V by 2 bases and J by 4 bases, and 14 bases separated the two germline ends. This CDR3 comprises 15 residues. The CDR3 DNA sequence: TGTGCCAGCTCACCAGTGGCAGGGCAAGGCACTGAAGCTTTCTTT. Protein sequence: CASSPVAGQGTEAFF.